Listed below are T cell receptor beta chains from one sample, sequenced in a study of human T cells and chemical hapten exposure. TCRdb ran MiXCR on the RACE reads and lists one entry per CDR3 protein. The repertoire holds a few hundred thousand distinct CDR3 sequences, with more than 5% as singletons. The sample here was whole blood, taken in connection with sensitization to the hapten diphenylcyclopropenone (DPC). These TCRs come from a young woman with alopecia areata. Some clones in this sample may be carry-over from other donors' samples. Both conserved end residues are trimmed from each CDR3.

>TRBJ1-1|TRBV3-1
ASSSRGGDTEAF
>TRBJ1-5|TRBV2
ASSEADFQPQH
>TRBJ2-5|TRBV5-1
ASSLAASGGGETQY
>TRBJ2-7|TRBV3-1
ASRNSGDHYEQY
>TRBJ2-3|TRBV28
ASSAPFTGSQY
>TRBJ1-6|TRBV6-2/TRBV6-3
ASSGTGNNSPLH
>TRBJ1-1|TRBV5-6
ASSQQTGRMGVEAF
>TRBJ1-5|TRBV7-2
ASSLELNSNQPQH
>TRBJ1-2|TRBV7-2
ASSRQDGGNYGYT
>TRBJ1-1|TRBV18
ASSPPDRVGTEAF
>TRBJ2-7|TRBV12-3/TRBV12-4
ASSWTGIMDEQY
>TRBJ1-1|TRBV29-1
SVDWRVRYTEAF
>TRBJ2-3|TRBV24-1
ATASGSVTDTQY